The clone carrying this T cell receptor (beta chain) was seen ten or more times. Its antigen is unknown. This CDR3 comprises 14 residues. With V trimmed by 2 bases and J by 5 bases, 5 bases remained unmatched. Germline CDR1 is SEHNR and CDR2 is FQNEAQ (reference sequence). These data come from a study of regulatory T cells in long-lasting Graves disease. Study overall: Over 5 years of antithyroid drugs with positive TSH receptor antibodies was taken to mean persistent Graves' disease. Study outcomes and limitations: TRBV28 was favored in persistent disease, as were TRBJ1-2 and TRBJ2-5. Blood alone, not thyroid tissue, was studied.

Time point defined: persistent/refractory GD, antithyroid drugs over 5 years with positive TRAb. The authors made the TCR library using RNA they extracted from PBMCs. In building TCR beta libraries, iRepertoire HTBI primers were used together with Arm-PCR of CDR3 regions. TCRdb called the multiplex PCR reads again in MiXCR, with one record for every CDR3 protein. The table includes over 250,000 distinct CDR3 sequences, 22% detected once. The TCR was taken from a female donor with Graves disease. J is TRBJ1-1 and V is TRBV7-9; 7 positions agree with TRBD1. Here the sequenced sample was peripheral blood mononuclear cells (PBMCs), taken when the disease was refractory, from a patient treated with antithyroid drugs. The CDR3 DNA sequence: TGTGCCAGCAGCTTAATTCAGGGGGGAACTGAAGCTTTCTTT. The encoded protein is CASSLIQGGTEAFF. The whole variable domain, filled in from reference TRBV7-9 and TRBJ1-1, reads DTGVSQNPRHKITKRGQNVTFRCDPISEHNRLYWYRQTLGQGPEFLTYFQNEAQLEKSRLLSDRFSAERPKGSFSTLEIQRTEQGDSAMYLCASSLIQGGTEAFFGQGTRLTVV.